The clone carrying this T cell receptor (beta chain) was recorded once. Its matching antigen is unknown. Per the germline V gene, CDR1 is LGHNA and CDR2 is YNFKEQ. V lost 1 base and J lost 5, with 12 bases in between. The CDR3 runs 14 residues. This record belongs to a study of naive and memory T cell subsets. General study results and limits: Especially in CD8 cells, naive repertoires contained a few larger clonotypes, possibly CD45RA-re-expressing memory cells. Activation and differentiation may alter RNA-based TCR counts.

Two oligonucleotides, mixed equimolar, formed the beta constant-region primer covering TRBC1 and TRBC2. The ligated cDNA underwent four PCR rounds using SP2 and nested alpha and beta constant-region primers. TCRdb reprocessed the UMI-ligation and nested PCR reads with MiXCR, giving one entry per CDR3 protein. The data show 140,000 to 150,000 distinct CDR3 sequences, 22% seen once. From the second PCR step, alpha and beta chains were amplified apart. The J gene is TRBJ2-7, the V gene TRBV4-2; no definite D call. The specimen sequenced was naive CD4+ T cells from blood. The sequence came from a human donor in good health. The CDR3 reads CASSQAARVDEQYF. CDR3 DNA: TGTGCCAGCAGCCAAGCAGCCCGGGTTGACGAGCAGTACTTC.